The 15 T cell receptor beta chains presented below share a single source sample, sequenced in a study of spatial heterogeneity in lung cancer. Their antigens are not known. Described time point: sample taken at primary tumor resection. Study conclusions and caveats: Mutation counts in tumors were tracked by counts of expanded intratumoral alpha and beta TCRs.

MiXCR, run by TCRdb on the 5' RACE reads, gives a single entry per CDR3 protein. The table includes approximately 9,700 distinct CDR3 sequences, approximately 7.9% detected once. The input for sequencing was lung tumor tissue, taken at surgery. The receptor source for this set is a female donor with early-stage non-small cell lung cancer.

Worth noting for this clonotype: Being one base from a much bigger clone, this may be a read error. The chain carries TRBV18 and TRBJ1-2, with D perhaps matching TRBD1 (6 bases). CDR1 is KGHSH and CDR2 is LQKENI in the germline V gene. The CDR3 covers 14 residues. The CDR3 bases are TGTGCCTGCTCGTCTGCCGGGACATCATATGGCTACACCTTC. It codes for CACSSAGTSYGYTF.

This clonotype has ten or more counts. This rearrangement joins TRBV7-9 to TRBJ2-5; possibly TRBD1 for D (5 bases). This CDR3 has 15 residues. V gave up 4 bases and J gave up 0 bases, with 12 bases separating them. Germline V CDR1 and CDR2: SEHNR, FQNEAQ (reference sequence). CDR3 sequence: CASSSARVHQETQYF. CDR3 DNA sequence: TGTGCCAGCAGCTCGGCCAGGGTACACCAAGAGACCCAGTACTTC.

This clonotype turned up a few times. This chain joins TRBV24-1 and TRBJ2-5; 13 bases agree with TRBD2. CDR1 KGHDR and CDR2 SFDVKD come from the germline V gene. Trimming at V came to 2 bases and at J to 3 bases, leaving 5 bases not matched to a gene. The CDR3 has 17 amino acids. In nucleotides, the CDR3 is TGTGCCACCAGTGATTCAGGACTAGCGGGGGCCGAAGAGACCCAGTACTTC. This translates into CATSDSGLAGAEETQYF.

This chain links TRBV9 with TRBJ2-7, with unresolved D. Germline-derived CDR1 and CDR2 are SGDLS and YYNGEE. CDR3 length: 13 residues. The V end was cut by 0 bases, the J end by 7 bases, with 11 bases between. The CDR3 sequence: CASSVGPLGEQYF. For the CDR3, the DNA is TGTGCCAGCAGCGTAGGCCCCCTGGGGGAGCAGTACTTC.

V and J are TRBV10-3 and TRBJ1-2, with 10 nucleotides matching TRBD1. In germline, CDR1 is ENHRY, CDR2 SYGVKD. The CDR3 is made up of 14 amino acids. V lost 5 bases to trimming and J lost 4 bases; unmatched junction nucleotides: 4. The CDR3 here is CAISPGQGLYGYTF. In DNA form, the CDR3 reads TGTGCCATCAGTCCGGGACAGGGGCTCTATGGCTACACCTTC.

The rearrangement uses TRBV5-1 and TRBJ1-6; 9 bases map to TRBD1. The germline V gene encodes CDR1 SGHRS and CDR2 YFSETQ. V lost 4 bases and J lost 5; bases outside the gene matches: 7. This CDR3 has 16 amino acids. CDR3 in DNA: TGCGCCAGCAGCCCCCGGACAGGGGAGCATAATTCACCCCTCCACTTT. Its protein product is CASSPRTGEHNSPLHF.

This clonotype is labeled medium-sized. This chain uses TRBV27 with TRBJ2-2; 10 positions match TRBD2. CDR1 and CDR2 (germline): MNHEY, SMNVEV (reference sequence). The ends lost 5 bases at V and 0 bases at J; junction bases unmatched: 3. The CDR3 covers 16 residues. The CDR3 sequence: CASSKLAGTNTGELFF. The DNA for the CDR3 is TGTGCCAGCAGTAAACTAGCGGGGACGAACACCGGGGAGCTGTTTTTT.

By sample fraction, this clonotype is medium-sized. The CDR3 DNA is TGTGCCAGTAGGCCGGGACACCTTCCCTGGGACGAGCAGTACTTC. Translated: CASRPGHLPWDEQYF. The V call is TRBV19, the J call TRBJ2-7, with D maybe TRBD1 (6 bases). The CDR3 consists of 15 residues. The V and J ends lost 6 bases and 5 bases respectively, with 20 bases between them. From germline, CDR1 is LNHDA and CDR2 SQIVND (reference sequence). Variable domain in full (rest from reference TRBV19 and TRBJ2-7): DGGITQSPKYLFRKEGQNVTLSCEQNLNHDAMYWYRQDPGQGLRLIYYSQIVNDFQKGDIAEGYSVSREKKESFPLTVTSAQKNPTAFYLCASRPGHLPWDEQYFGPGTRLTVT.

In this sample, this clonotype is medium-sized. In DNA form, the CDR3 reads TGCAGTGCTACTAAGGGATGGGGCAATCAGCCCCAGCATTTT. Protein product: CSATKGWGNQPQHF. The V gene is TRBV20-1, the J gene TRBJ1-5, with D unclear. Germline lookup yields CDR1 DFQATT and CDR2 SNEGSKA (reference sequence). The germline V and J ends were trimmed by 4 bases and 2 bases, with 12 bases remaining between them. The CDR3 loop spans 14 amino acids.

This clonotype came up many times. V is TRBV20-1 and J is TRBJ2-7; TRBD2 matches at 9 bases. Trimming cost V 4 bases and J 4 bases; bases outside gene matches: 8. The CDR3 runs to 14 residues. The germline CDR1 and CDR2 sequences are DFQATT and SNEGSKA (reference sequence). CDR3: CSATHSSGDYEQYF. In DNA, the CDR3 is TGCAGTGCTACCCATTCTAGCGGGGATTACGAGCAGTACTTC.

Sample share makes this clonotype medium-sized (0.01 to 0.1%). The chain recombines TRBV5-1 with TRBJ2-7; D gene uncertain. The V end lost 0 bases, the J end lost 3 bases, and 10 bases lay between the germline ends. This CDR3 spans 14 amino acids. The germline CDR1 and CDR2 sequences are SGHRS and YFSETQ. CDR3 protein: CASSLGATLYEQYF. In DNA form, the CDR3 reads TGCGCCAGCAGCTTGGGGGCTACCCTCTACGAGCAGTACTTC.

This clonotype was picked up a small number of times. This chain uses TRBV3-1 with TRBJ2-5, with 7 bases fitting TRBD2. The CDR3 consists of 13 residues. V was clipped by 2 bases and J by 7 bases; unmatched bases: 4. CDR1 is LGHDT and CDR2 is YNNKEL in the germline V gene (reference sequence). CDR3 residues: CASSQLPGGTQYF. DNA for the CDR3: TGTGCCAGCAGCCAATTACCGGGGGGGACCCAGTACTTC.

This clonotype was detected only a few times. The chain employs TRBV7-2 and TRBJ2-7; D not certain. The germline V gene has CDR1 SGHTA and CDR2 FQGNSA. This CDR3 spans 12 amino acids. The V gene lost 5 bases and the J gene lost 6 bases, with 11 bases spanning the gap. For the CDR3, the DNA is TGTGCCAGCAGCCGTCGGAGAGGCGAGCAGTACTTC. Amino acid sequence: CASSRRRGEQYF.

This clonotype was recorded at least ten times. V and J are TRBV4-2 and TRBJ1-4, with 7 bases matching TRBD1. The ends lost 5 bases at V and 3 bases at J; junction bases unmatched: 9. Germline V gene sequence: CDR1 LGHNA, CDR2 YNFKEQ. This CDR3 spans 16 amino acids. The CDR3 DNA reads as TGTGCCAGCAGCTCAAGCCTCCAGGGGGCTAATGAAAAACTGTTTTTT. Residues: CASSSSLQGANEKLFF.

By sample fraction, this clonotype is medium-sized. The chain uses TRBV28 and TRBJ2-2; D unresolved. The CDR3 loop spans 11 amino acids. V shed 5 bases and J shed 9 bases, with 7 bases lying between them. CDR1 is MDHEN and CDR2 is SYDVKM in the germline V gene. In DNA, the CDR3 is TGTGCCAGCAGTGCCCGTCGGGAGCTGTTTTTT. Its translation is CASSARRELFF.